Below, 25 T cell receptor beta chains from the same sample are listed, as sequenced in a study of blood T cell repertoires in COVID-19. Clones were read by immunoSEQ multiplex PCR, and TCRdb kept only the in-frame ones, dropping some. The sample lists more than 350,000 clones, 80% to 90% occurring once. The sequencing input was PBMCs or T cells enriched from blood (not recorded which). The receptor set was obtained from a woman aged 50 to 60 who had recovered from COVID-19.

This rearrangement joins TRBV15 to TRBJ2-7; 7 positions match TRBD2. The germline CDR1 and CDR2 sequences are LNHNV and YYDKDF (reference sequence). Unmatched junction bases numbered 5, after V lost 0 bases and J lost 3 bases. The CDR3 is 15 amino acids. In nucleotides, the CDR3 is TGTGCCACCAGCAGAGAGGGCGGGGGTCTCTACGAGCAGTACTTC. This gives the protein CATSREGGGLYEQYF.

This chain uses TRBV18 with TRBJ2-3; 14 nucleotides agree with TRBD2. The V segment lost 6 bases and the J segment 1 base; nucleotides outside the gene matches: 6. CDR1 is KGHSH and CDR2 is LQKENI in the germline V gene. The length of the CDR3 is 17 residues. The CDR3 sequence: CASSPGLAGGRTDTQYF. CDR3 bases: TGTGCCAGCTCCCCAGGACTAGCGGGGGGCCGCACAGATACGCAGTATTTT.

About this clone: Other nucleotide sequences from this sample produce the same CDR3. The CDR3 loop is CASSRDKNTEAFF. CDR3 nucleotides: TGTGCCAGCTCACGGGACAAGAACACTGAAGCTTTCTTT. The chain is built from TRBV18 and TRBJ1-1; tentative D call: TRBD1 (6 bases). Deletions cut 4 bases from V and 1 base from J, with 7 bases between. This CDR3 region has 13 residues. Germline V lookup: CDR1 KGHSH, CDR2 LQKENI.

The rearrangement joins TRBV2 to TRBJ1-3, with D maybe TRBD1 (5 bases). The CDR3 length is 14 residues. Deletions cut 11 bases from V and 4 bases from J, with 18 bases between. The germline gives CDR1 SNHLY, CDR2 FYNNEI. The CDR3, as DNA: TGTGCCGGATTGTCGTGGGGCGCCGGAAACACCATATATTTT. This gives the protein CAGLSWGAGNTIYF. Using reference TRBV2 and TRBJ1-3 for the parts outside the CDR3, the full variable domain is EPEVTQTPSHQVTQMGQEVILRCVPISNHLYFYWYRQILGQKVEFLVSFYNNEISEKSEIFDDQFSVERPDGSNFTLKIRSTKLEDSAMYFCAGLSWGAGNTIYFGEGSWLTVV.

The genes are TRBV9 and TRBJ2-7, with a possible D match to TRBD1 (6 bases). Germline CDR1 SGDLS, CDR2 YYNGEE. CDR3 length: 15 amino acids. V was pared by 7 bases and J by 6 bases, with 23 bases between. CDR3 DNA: TGTGCCAGCTTCCCCTTCGGACAGTTTCTTAGCGAGCAGTACTTC. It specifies CASFPFGQFLSEQYF.

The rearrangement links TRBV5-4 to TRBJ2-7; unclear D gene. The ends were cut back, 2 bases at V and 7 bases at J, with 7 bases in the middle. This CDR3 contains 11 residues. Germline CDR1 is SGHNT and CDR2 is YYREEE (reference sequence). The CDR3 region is CASSLSREQYF. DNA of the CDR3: TGTGCCAGCAGCTTAAGCAGGGAGCAGTACTTC.

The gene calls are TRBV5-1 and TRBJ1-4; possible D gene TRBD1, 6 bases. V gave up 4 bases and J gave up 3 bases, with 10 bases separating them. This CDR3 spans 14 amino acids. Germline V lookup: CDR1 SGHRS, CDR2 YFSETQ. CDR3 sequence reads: CASSQDRPNEKLFF. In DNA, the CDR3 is TGCGCCAGCAGCCAGGACAGACCTAATGAAAAACTGTTTTTT.

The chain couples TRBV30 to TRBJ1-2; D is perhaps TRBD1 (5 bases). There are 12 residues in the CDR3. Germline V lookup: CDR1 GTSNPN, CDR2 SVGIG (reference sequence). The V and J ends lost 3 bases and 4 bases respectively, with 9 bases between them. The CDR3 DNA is TGTGCCTGGAGAACAGGCCCCTATGGCTACACCTTC. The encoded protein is CAWRTGPYGYTF.

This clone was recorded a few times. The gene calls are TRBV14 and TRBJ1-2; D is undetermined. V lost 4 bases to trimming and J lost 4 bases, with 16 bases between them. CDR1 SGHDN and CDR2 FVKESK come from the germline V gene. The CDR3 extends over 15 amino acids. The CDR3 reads CASSLYSGWAYGYTF. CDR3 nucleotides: TGTGCCAGCAGCCTCTACTCCGGTTGGGCCTATGGCTACACCTTC.

CDR3 loop: CASSQDVGAGNTIYF. The CDR3 nucleotides are TGCGCCAGCAGCCAAGATGTAGGGGCTGGAAACACCATATATTTT. The J gene is TRBJ1-3, the V gene TRBV4-3, with D possibly being TRBD1 (5 bases). Between the trimmed V and J ends, which lost 0 bases and 2 bases, there was a span of 8 bases. CDR3 length: 15 residues. Germline V gene lookup returns CDR1 LGHNA and CDR2 YSLEER.

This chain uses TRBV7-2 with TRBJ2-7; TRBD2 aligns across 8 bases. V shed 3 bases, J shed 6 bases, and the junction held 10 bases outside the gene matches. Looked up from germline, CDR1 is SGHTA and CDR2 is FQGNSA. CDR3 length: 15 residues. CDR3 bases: TGTGCCAGCAGCTTCACCGCGACTAGCGTTCGCGAGCAGTACTTC. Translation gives CASSFTATSVREQYF. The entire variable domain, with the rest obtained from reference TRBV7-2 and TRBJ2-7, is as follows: GAGVSQSPSNKVTEKGKDVELRCDPISGHTALYWYRQSLGQGLEFLIYFQGNSAPDKSGLPSDRFSAERTGGSVSTLTIQRTQQEDSAVYLCASSFTATSVREQYFGPGTRLTVT.

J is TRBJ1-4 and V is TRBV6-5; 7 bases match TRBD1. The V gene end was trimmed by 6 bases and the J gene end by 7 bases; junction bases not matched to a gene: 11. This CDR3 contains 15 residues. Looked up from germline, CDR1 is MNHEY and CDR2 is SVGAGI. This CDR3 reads CASRLTTGKGEKLFF. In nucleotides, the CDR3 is TGTGCCAGCAGGCTGACGACAGGGAAGGGTGAAAAACTGTTTTTT.

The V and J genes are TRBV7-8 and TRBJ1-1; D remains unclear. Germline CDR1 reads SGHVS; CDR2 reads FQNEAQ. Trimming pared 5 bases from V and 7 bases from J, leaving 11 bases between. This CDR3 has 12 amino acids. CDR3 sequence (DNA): TGTGCCAGCAGCCTATGGAGGTTTGAAGCTTTCTTT. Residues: CASSLWRFEAFF.

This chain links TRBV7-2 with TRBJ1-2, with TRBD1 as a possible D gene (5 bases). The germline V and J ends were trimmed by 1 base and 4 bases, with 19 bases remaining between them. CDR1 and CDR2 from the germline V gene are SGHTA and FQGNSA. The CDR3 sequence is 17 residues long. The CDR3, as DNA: TGTGCCAGCAGCTTAGTTTTGGGGTCGACAGCCCGCTATGGCTACACCTTC. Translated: CASSLVLGSTARYGYTF.

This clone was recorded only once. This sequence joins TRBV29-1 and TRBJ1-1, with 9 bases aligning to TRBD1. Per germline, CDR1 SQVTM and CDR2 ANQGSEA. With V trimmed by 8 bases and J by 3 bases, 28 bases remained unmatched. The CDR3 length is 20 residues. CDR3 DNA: TGCAGCTTAAGATCGGTGGGTTTCGCGACAGGGGGATTCCTGGACACTGAAGCTTTCTTT. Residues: CSLRSVGFATGGFLDTEAFF.

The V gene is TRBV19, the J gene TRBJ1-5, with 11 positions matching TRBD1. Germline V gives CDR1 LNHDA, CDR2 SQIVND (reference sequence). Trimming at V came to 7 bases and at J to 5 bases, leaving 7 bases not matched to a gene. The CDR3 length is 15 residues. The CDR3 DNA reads TGTGCCAGTATCCGGACAGGGGGCGGGGATCAGCCCCAGCATTTT. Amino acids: CASIRTGGGDQPQHF.

CDR3 loop: CASSPPRSPRGVIQYF. CDR3 in DNA: TGTGCCAGCAGCCCGCCCCGAAGCCCCCGGGGGGTTATACAGTACTTC. The genes are TRBV7-8 and TRBJ2-4, with TRBD2 matching 7 bases. The CDR3 loop spans 16 amino acids. Trimming cost V 5 bases and J 13 bases; bases outside gene matches: 20. The germline V gene encodes CDR1 SGHVS and CDR2 FQNEAQ.

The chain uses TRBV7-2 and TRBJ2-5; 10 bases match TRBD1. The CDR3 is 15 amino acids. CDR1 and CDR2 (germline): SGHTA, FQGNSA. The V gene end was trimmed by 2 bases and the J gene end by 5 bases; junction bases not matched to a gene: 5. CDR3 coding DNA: TGTGCCAGCAGCTTAAGACAGGGGGCGGGGGAGACCCAGTACTTC. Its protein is CASSLRQGAGETQYF.

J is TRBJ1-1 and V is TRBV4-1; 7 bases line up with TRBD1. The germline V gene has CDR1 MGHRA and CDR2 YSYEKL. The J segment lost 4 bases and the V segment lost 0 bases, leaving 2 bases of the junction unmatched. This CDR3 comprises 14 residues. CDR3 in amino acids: CASSQEGGSTEAFF. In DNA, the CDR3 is TGCGCCAGCAGCCAAGAAGGGGGCAGCACTGAAGCTTTCTTT.

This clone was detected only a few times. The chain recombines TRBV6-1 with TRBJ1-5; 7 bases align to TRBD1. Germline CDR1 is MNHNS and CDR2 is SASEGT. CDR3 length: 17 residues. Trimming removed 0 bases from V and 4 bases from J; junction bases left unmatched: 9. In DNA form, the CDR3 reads TGTGCCAGCAGTGAAGCGTGGTACAGGGGTCGGAATCAGCCCCAGCATTTT. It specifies CASSEAWYRGRNQPQHF.

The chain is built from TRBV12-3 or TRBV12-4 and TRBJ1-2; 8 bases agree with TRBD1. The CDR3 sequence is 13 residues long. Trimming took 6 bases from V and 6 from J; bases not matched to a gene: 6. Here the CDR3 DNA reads TGTGCCAGCAGGATGACAGGGGCCGATGGCTACACCTTC. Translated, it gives CASRMTGADGYTF.

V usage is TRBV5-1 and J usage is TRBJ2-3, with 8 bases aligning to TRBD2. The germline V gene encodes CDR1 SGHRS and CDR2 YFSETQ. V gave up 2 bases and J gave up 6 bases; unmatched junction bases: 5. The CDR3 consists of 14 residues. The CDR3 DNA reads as TGCGCCAGCAGCTTAGGACTAGCCGACGATACGCAGTATTTT. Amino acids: CASSLGLADDTQYF.

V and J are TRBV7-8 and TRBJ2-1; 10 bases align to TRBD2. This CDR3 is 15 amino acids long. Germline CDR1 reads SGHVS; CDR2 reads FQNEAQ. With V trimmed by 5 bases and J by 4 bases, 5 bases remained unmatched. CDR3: CASSVSGGTYNEQFF. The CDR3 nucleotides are TGTGCCAGCAGCGTTAGCGGGGGGACGTACAATGAGCAGTTCTTC.

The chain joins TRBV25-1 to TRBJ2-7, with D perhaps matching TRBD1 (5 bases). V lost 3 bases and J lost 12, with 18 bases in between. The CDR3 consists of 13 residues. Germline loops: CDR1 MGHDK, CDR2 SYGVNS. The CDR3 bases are TGTGCCAGCAGTGAGGCAGGCAGGGCAGAAATGTACTTC. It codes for CASSEAGRAEMYF.

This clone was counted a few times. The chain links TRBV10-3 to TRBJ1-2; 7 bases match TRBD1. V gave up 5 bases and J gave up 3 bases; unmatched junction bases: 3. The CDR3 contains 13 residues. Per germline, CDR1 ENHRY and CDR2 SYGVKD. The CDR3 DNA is TGTGCCATCAGTAGGGACAGCGACTATGGCTACACCTTC. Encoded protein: CAISRDSDYGYTF.